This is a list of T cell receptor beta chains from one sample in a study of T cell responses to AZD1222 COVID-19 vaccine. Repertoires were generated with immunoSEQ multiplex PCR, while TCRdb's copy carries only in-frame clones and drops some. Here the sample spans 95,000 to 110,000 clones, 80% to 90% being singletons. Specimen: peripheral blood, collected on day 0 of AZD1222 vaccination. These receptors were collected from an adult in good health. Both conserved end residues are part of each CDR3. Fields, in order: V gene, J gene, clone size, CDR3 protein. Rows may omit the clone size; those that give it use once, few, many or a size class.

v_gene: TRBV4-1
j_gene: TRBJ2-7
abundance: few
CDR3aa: CASSQGGLAFGQYF

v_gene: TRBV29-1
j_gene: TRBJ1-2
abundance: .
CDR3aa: CSVAQGSYGYTF

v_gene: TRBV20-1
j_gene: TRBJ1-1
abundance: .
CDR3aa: CSASYYTEAFF

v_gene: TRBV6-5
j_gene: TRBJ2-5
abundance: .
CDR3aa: CASSYVASGETQYF

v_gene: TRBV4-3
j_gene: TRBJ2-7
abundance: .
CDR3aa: CASSQAGTGPHEQYF

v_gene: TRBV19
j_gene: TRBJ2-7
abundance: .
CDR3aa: CASSAGQASSSYEQYF

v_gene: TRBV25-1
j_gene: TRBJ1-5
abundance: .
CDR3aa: CASSPTGRGNQPQHF

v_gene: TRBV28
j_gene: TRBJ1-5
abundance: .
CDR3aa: CASRPGQGYQPQHF

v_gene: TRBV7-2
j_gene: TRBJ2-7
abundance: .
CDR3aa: CASSTGGTSAYEQYF

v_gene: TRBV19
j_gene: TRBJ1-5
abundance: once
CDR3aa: CASSSDRGIRQPQHF

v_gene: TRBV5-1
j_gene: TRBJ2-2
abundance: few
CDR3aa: CASSPQTSGIASGELFF

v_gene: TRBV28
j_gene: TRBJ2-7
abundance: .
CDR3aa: CASSPVGQLSYEQYF

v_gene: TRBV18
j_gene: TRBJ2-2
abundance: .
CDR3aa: CASSQDRNTGELFF

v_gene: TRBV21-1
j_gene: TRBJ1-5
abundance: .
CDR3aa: CASSKEFDRLHSNQPQHF

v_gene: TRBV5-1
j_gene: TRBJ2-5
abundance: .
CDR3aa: CASSLGSPQETQYF

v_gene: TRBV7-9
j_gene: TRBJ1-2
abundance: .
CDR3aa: CASSLGSGQGYGYTF

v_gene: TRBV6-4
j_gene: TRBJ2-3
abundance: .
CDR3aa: CASSSGTSASTDTQYF

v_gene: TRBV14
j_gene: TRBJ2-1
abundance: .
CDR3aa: CASSQAWVYNEQFF

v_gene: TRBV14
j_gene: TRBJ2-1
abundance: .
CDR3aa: CASSQDWAMSSYNEQFF

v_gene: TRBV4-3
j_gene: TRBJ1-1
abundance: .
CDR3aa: CASSQGGVHEAFF

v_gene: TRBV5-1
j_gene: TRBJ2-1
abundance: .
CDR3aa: CASSLSLGQGGPYNEQFF

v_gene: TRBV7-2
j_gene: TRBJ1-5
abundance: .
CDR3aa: CASSMTGNNQPQHF

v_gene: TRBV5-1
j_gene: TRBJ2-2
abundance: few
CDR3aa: CASSLGGDTGELFF

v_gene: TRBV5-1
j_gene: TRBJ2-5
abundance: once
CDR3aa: CASSPGLAGGTQYF

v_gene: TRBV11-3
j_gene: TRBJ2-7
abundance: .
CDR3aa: CASSSRGSSYEQYF

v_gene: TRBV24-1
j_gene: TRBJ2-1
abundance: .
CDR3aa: CATSDPTGMDEQFF

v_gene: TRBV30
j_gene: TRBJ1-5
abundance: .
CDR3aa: CAWGRGEQPQHF

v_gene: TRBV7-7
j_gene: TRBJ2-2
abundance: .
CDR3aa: CASSRTPTGGHVSTGELFF